The present T cell receptor beta chain was sequenced within a study of cytomegalovirus exposure and HLA in healthy donors. Study-level findings and limits: Presence/absence analysis assumed near-uniform sequencing depth across donors.

Per the germline V gene, CDR1 is SGHDN and CDR2 is FVKESK. The length of the CDR3 is 16 residues. V lost 7 bases and J lost 5; bases outside the gene matches: 11. A remark on this clone: Its antigen is unidentified.

Amplification used 60 Vbeta primers and 13 Jbeta primers. In the source study's methods: An analysis performed later counted 81 million or so unique TCR beta chains (approximately 10 million of them shared). Assay: immunoSEQ multiplex PCR; the TCRdb copy retains only in-frame clones and omits some. V, J and clone size are those of that table, while D and trimming were read from the DNA. The sample records 100,000 to 150,000 clones, roughly three quarters being singletons. The clonotype originates from a male donor in good health and CMV-seronegative. The sequencing input was PBMCs. The chain employs TRBV14 and TRBJ1-1; 12 positions match TRBD1. As DNA, the CDR3 is TGTGCCAGCACACTCGGGACAGGGGGCGCGAGAACTGAAGCTTTCTTT. This gives the protein CASTLGTGGARTEAFF.